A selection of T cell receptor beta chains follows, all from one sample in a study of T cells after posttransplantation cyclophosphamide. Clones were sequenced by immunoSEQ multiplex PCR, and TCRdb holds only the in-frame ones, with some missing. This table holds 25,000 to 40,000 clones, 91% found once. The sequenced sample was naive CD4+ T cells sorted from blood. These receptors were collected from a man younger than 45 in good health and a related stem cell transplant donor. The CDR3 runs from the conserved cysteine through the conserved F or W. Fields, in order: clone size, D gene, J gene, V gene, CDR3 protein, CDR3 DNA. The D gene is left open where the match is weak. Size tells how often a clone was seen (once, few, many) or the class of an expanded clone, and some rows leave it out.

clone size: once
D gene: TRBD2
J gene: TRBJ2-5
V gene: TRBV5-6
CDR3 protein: CASSFLSGVETQYF
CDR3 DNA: TGTGCCAGCAGCTTCCTGAGCGGGGTTGAGACCCAGTACTTC

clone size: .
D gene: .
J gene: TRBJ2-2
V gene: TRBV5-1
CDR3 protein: CASSLTGSGTGELFF
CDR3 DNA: TGCGCCAGCAGCTTGACAGGGTCGGGCACCGGGGAGCTGTTTTTT

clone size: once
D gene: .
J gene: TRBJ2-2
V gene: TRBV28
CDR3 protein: CASRHRVTGELFF
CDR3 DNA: TGTGCCAGCAGACACAGGGTTACCGGGGAGCTGTTTTTT

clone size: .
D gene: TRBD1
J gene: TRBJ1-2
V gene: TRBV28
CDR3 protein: CASSLDRGPDGYTF
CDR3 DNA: TGTGCCAGCAGTTTGGACAGGGGGCCAGATGGCTACACCTTC

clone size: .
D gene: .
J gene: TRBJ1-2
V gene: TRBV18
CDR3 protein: CASSLQTGRDGYTF
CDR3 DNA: TGTGCCAGCTCACTACAAACAGGGAGGGATGGCTACACCTTC

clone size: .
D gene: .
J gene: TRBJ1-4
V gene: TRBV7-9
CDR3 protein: CASSSNRVATNEKLFF
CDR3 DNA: TGTGCCAGCAGTTCAAACAGGGTTGCAACTAATGAAAAACTGTTTTTT

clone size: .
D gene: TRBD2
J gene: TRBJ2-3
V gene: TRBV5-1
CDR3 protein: CASSLGLAASTDTQYF
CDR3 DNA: TGCGCCAGCAGCCTCGGACTAGCGGCTAGCACAGATACGCAGTATTTT

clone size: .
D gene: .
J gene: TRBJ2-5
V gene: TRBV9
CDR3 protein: CASSVVKGGRETQYF
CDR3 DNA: TGTGCCAGCAGCGTAGTAAAGGGGGGGCGAGAGACCCAGTACTTC

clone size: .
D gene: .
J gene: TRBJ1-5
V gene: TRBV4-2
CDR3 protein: CASSQARAGGGRNQPQHF
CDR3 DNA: TGTGCCAGCAGCCAAGCCCGTGCTGGGGGAGGGAGGAATCAGCCCCAGCATTTT

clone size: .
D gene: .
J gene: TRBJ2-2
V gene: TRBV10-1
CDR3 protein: CASSDQSRVMNTGELFF
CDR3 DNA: TGCGCCAGCAGTGACCAGTCCAGGGTTATGAACACCGGGGAGCTGTTTTTT

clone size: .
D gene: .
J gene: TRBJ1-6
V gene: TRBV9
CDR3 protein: CASSVDGSISPLHF
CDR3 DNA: TGTGCCAGCAGCGTAGATGGGAGTATCTCACCCCTCCACTTT

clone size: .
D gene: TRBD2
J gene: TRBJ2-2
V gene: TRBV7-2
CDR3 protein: CASSSLFTAGVGTGELFF
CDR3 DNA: TGTGCCAGCAGCTCCCTATTCACGGCGGGGGTGGGCACCGGGGAGCTGTTTTTT

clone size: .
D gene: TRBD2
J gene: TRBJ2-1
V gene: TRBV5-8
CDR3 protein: CASSTVFSGGFNYNEQFF
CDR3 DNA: TGTGCCAGCAGCACGGTCTTTAGCGGGGGGTTCAACTACAATGAGCAGTTCTTC

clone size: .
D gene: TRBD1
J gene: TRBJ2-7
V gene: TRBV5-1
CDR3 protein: CASSPGTGSSYEQYF
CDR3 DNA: TGCGCCAGCAGCCCGGGGACAGGGAGCTCCTACGAGCAGTACTTC

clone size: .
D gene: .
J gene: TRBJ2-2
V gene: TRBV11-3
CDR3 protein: CASSLEGGTGELFF
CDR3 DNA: TGTGCCAGCAGCTTAGAAGGGGGAACCGGGGAGCTGTTTTTT

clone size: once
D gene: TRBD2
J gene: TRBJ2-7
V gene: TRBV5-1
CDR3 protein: CASSSLAYEQYF
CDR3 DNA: TGCGCCAGCAGCTCACTAGCGTACGAGCAGTACTTC

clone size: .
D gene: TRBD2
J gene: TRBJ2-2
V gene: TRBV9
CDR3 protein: CASSVELAGGPGTGELFF
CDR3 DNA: TGTGCCAGCAGCGTAGAATTAGCGGGGGGCCCTGGCACCGGGGAGCTGTTTTTT

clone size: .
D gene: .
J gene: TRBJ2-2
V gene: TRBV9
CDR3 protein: CASSSTGGMNTGELFF
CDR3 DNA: TGTGCCAGCAGCTCAACTGGGGGGATGAACACCGGGGAGCTGTTTTTT

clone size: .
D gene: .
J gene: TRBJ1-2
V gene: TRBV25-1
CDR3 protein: CASSDAGYRGYTF
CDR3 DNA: TGTGCCAGCAGTGATGCAGGGTATCGGGGCTACACCTTC

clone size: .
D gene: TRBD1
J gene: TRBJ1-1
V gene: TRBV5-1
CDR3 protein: CASSSRTGGVNTEAFF
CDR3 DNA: TGCGCCAGCAGCTCACGGACAGGGGGCGTGAACACTGAAGCTTTCTTT

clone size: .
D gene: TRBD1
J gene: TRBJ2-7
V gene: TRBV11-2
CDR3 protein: CASSSRTGGIHEQYF
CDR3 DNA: TGTGCCAGCAGCTCCCGGACAGGGGGCATCCACGAGCAGTACTTC

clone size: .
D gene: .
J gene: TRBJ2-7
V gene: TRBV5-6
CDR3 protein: CASSPGLVYEQYF
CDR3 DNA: TGTGCCAGCAGCCCAGGGTTGGTCTACGAGCAGTACTTC

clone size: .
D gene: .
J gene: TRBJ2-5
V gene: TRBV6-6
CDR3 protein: CASSPLAGEETQYF
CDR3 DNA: TGTGCCAGCAGTCCTCTAGCAGGGGAAGAGACCCAGTACTTC

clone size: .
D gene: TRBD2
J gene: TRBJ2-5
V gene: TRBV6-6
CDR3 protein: CASSMASGGQQETQYF
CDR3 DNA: TGTGCCAGCAGTATGGCTAGCGGGGGTCAACAAGAGACCCAGTACTTC

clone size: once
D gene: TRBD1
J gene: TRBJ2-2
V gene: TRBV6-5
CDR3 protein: CASSGGGQGAGELFF
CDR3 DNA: TGTGCCAGCAGTGGAGGGGGACAGGGAGCCGGGGAGCTGTTTTTT

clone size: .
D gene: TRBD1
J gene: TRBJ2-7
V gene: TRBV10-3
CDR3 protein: CAISLGQGIAYEQYF
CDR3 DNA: TGTGCCATCAGTCTGGGACAGGGGATCGCCTACGAGCAGTACTTC

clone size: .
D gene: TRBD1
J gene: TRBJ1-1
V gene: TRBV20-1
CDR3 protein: CSAPTGGVAFF
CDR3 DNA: TGCAGTGCCCCGACAGGGGGCGTAGCTTTCTTT

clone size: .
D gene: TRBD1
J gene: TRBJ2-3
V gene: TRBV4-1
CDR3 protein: CASSRQGGSSTDTQYF
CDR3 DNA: TGCGCCAGCAGCCGACAGGGTGGGTCTAGCACAGATACGCAGTATTTT

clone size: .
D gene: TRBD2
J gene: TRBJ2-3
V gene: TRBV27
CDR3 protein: CASSRGGGASDTQYF
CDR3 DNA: TGTGCCAGCAGCCGAGGCGGGGGGGCATCAGATACGCAGTATTTT

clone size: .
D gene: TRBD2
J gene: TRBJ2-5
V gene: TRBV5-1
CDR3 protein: CASSLAGGAVQETQYF
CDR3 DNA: TGCGCCAGCAGCTTGGCCGGGGGGGCCGTCCAAGAGACCCAGTACTTC

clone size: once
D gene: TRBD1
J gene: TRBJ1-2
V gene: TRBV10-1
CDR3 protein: CASNAPAGTGYGYTF
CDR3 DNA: TGCGCCAGCAATGCTCCTGCCGGGACAGGCTATGGCTACACCTTC

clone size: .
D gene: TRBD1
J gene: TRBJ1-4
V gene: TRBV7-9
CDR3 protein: CASSLGQGPTNEKLFF
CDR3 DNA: TGTGCCAGCAGCCTGGGACAGGGACCAACTAATGAAAAACTGTTTTTT

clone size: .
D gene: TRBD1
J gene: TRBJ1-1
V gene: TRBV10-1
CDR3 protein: CASSAGGWNTEAFF
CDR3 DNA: TGCGCCAGCAGTGCAGGGGGATGGAACACTGAAGCTTTCTTT

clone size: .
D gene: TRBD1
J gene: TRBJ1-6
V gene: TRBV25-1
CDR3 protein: CASSESLTGVFNSPLHF
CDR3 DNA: TGTGCCAGCAGTGAATCATTAACAGGGGTTTTTAATTCACCCCTCCACTTT

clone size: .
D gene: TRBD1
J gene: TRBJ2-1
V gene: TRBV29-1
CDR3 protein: CSVGAEGTAYNEQFF
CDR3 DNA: TGCAGCGTTGGCGCCGAAGGGACAGCCTACAATGAGCAGTTCTTC

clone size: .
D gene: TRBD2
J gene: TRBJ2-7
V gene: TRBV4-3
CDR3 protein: CASSPIGGAQDEQHF
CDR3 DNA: TGCGCCAGCAGCCCGATCGGGGGGGCTCAAGACGAGCAGCACTTC

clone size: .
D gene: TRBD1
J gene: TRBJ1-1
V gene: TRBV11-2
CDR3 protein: CASSLPGQGRLNTEAFF
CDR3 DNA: TGTGCCAGCAGCTTACCGGGACAGGGGAGGTTGAACACTGAAGCTTTCTTT

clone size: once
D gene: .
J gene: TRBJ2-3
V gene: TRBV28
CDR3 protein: CASSSPPGETDTQYF
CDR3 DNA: TGTGCCAGCAGTTCCCCGCCGGGAGAAACAGATACGCAGTATTTT

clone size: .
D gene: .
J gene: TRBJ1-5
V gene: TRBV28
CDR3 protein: CASSFDSIPQPQHF
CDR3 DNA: TGTGCCAGCAGTTTTGACAGTATACCTCAGCCCCAGCATTTT

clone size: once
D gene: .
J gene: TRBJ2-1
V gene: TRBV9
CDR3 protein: CASSGTGNSYNEQFF
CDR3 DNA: TGTGCCAGCAGCGGAACCGGGAACTCCTACAATGAGCAGTTCTTC

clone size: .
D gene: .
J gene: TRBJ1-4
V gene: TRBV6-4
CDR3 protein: CASSEQGATNEKLFF
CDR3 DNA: TGTGCCAGCAGTGAGCAGGGCGCAACTAATGAAAAACTGTTTTTT

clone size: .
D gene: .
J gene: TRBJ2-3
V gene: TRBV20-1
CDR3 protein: CSALSSDTQYF
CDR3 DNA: TGCAGTGCTCTCTCTTCCGATACGCAGTATTTT

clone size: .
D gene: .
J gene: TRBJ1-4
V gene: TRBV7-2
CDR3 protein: CASTPGGGPSGEKLFF
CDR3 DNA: TGTGCCAGCACCCCGGGAGGGGGTCCGTCGGGAGAAAAACTGTTTTTT

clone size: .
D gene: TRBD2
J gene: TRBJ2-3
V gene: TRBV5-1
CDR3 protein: CASSPSPAGGTDTQYF
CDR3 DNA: TGCGCCAGCAGCCCCTCGCCCGCGGGAGGCACAGATACGCAGTATTTT

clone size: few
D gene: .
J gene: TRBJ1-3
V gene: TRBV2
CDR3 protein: CASSGTGTGNTIYF
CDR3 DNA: TGTGCCAGCAGTGGAACCGGGACTGGAAACACCATATATTTT

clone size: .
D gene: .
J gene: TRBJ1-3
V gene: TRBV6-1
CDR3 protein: CASSEALAAGGNTIYF
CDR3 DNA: TGTGCCAGCAGTGAAGCCTTGGCGGCTGGTGGAAACACCATATATTTT

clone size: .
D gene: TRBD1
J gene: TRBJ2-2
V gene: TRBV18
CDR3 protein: CASSQGQANTGELFF
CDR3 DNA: TGTGCCAGCTCACAGGGACAGGCGAACACCGGGGAGCTGTTTTTT

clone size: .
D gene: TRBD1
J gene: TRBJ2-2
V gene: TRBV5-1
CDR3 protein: CASSSRQGAAAGELFF
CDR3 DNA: TGCGCCAGCAGCTCGAGACAGGGTGCGGCTGCCGGGGAGCTGTTTTTT

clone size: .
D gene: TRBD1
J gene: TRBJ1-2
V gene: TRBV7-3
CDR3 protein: CASSRDRDGYTF
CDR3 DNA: TGTGCCAGCAGCCGCGACAGGGACGGCTACACCTTC

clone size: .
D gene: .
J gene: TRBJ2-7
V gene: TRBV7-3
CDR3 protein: CASSLTIRDKSYEQYF
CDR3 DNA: TGTGCCAGCAGCTTAACTATCAGGGATAAGTCCTACGAGCAGTACTTC

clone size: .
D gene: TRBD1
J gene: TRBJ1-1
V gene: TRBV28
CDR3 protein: CASLSWDRGRDTEAFF
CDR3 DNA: TGTGCCAGCCTATCCTGGGACAGGGGACGGGACACTGAAGCTTTCTTT

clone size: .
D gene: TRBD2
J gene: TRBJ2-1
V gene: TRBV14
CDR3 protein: CASSTLAGLTINEQFF
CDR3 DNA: TGTGCCAGCAGCACCCTAGCGGGGCTTACGATCAATGAGCAGTTCTTC

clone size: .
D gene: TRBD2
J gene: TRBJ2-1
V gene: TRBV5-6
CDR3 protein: CASSAGSLRGMGNEQFF
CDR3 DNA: TGTGCCAGCAGCGCTGGCTCTTTGCGGGGGATGGGCAATGAGCAGTTCTTC

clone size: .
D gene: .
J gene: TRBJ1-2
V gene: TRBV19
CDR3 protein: CASSPPGRGDDGYTF
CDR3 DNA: TGTGCCAGTAGCCCCCCCGGGAGGGGGGATGATGGCTACACCTTC

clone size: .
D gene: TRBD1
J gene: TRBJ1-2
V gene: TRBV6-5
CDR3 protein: CASSYSGQGFYGYTF
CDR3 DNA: TGTGCCAGCAGTTACTCAGGACAGGGATTCTATGGCTACACCTTC